Listed below are T cell receptor beta chains from one sample, sequenced in a study of cytomegalovirus exposure and HLA in healthy donors. The protocol was immunoSEQ multiplex PCR, while the TCRdb copy is restricted to in-frame clones and leaves out a portion. The sample holds some 200,000 clones, roughly four fifths seen once. The sequencing sample was made of PBMCs. The receptors here all came from a man between 50 and 59 years old in good health and CMV-seronegative. CDR3s include the opening cysteine and the closing phenylalanine or tryptophan. D genes are given only for firm matches. Clone size is shown for a subset of rows, as once, few, many or a class of expanded clone.

J gene,clone size,D gene,V gene,CDR3 protein,CDR3 DNA
TRBJ2-4,-,-,TRBV9,CASSVGQGGAGGIQYF,TGTGCCAGCAGCGTAGGGCAGGGGGGAGCCGGGGGCATTCAGTACTTC
TRBJ2-5,once,TRBD2,TRBV4-2,CASSSPGLGKETQYF,TGTGCCAGCAGCTCCCCGGGACTAGGTAAAGAGACCCAGTACTTC
TRBJ1-3,-,-,TRBV9,CASSGSGAGGNTIYF,TGTGCCAGCAGCGGGAGCGGTGCAGGTGGAAACACCATATATTTT
TRBJ2-3,few,TRBD2,TRBV7-3,CASSLDSGGTGDTQYF,TGTGCCAGCAGCTTGGATAGCGGGGGTACCGGAGATACGCAGTATTTT
TRBJ1-2,few,-,TRBV19,CASSENRDTISYGYTF,TGTGCCAGTAGTGAAAACCGGGACACCATCTCCTATGGCTACACCTTC
TRBJ1-2,-,TRBD1,TRBV6-5,CASSYSRTGGNYGYTF,TGTGCCAGCAGTTACTCGAGGACAGGGGGCAACTATGGCTACACCTTC
TRBJ2-2,-,-,TRBV10-1,CASSEQASAANTGELFF,TGCGCCAGCAGTGAGCAGGCTAGCGCAGCGAACACCGGGGAGCTGTTTTTT
TRBJ2-6,-,-,TRBV30,CAWTNSGANVLTF,TGTGCCTGGACCAACTCTGGGGCCAACGTCCTGACTTTC
TRBJ1-4,-,-,TRBV7-9,CSSSLRWGGDEKLFF,TGTTCCAGCAGCCTGCGTTGGGGGGGGGATGAAAAACTGTTTTTT
TRBJ2-3,-,TRBD1,TRBV7-2,CASSLQSGGGADTQYF,TGTGCCAGCAGCTTGCAATCAGGGGGTGGCGCAGATACGCAGTATTTT
TRBJ2-5,-,-,TRBV7-2,CASSPHPQETQYF,TGTGCCAGCAGCCCACACCCTCAAGAGACCCAGTACTTC
TRBJ1-1,-,TRBD1,TRBV7-9,CASSLATGPNTEAFF,TGTGCCAGCAGCTTAGCGACAGGGCCGAACACTGAAGCTTTCTTT
TRBJ2-1,once,TRBD2,TRBV7-2,CASSLTSGRHNEQFF,TGTGCCAGCAGCTTAACTAGCGGGAGACATAATGAGCAGTTCTTC
TRBJ2-1,-,TRBD2,TRBV7-2,CASSWGTSGSSYNEQFF,TGTGCCAGCAGCTGGGGGACTAGCGGTTCCTCCTACAATGAGCAGTTCTTC
TRBJ1-4,-,-,TRBV19,CASSISLNEKLFF,TGTGCCAGTAGTATAAGCCTTAATGAAAAACTGTTTTTT
TRBJ1-2,-,TRBD1,TRBV18,CASSPQQGARYGYTF,TGTGCCAGCTCACCACAACAGGGGGCCAGGTATGGCTACACCTTC